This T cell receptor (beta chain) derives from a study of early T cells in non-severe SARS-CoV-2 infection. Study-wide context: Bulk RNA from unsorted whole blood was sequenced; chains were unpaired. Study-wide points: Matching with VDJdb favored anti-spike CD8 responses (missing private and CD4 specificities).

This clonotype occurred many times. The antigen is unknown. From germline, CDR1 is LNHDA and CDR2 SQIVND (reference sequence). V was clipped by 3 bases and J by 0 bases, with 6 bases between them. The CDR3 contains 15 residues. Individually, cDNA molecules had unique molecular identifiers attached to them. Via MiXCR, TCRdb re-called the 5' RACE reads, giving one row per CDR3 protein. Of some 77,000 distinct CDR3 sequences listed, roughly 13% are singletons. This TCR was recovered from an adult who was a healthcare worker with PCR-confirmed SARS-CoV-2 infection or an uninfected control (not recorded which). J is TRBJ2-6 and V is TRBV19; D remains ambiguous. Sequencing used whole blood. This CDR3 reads CASSIKGSGANVLTF. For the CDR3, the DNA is TGTGCCAGTAGTATCAAGGGCTCTGGGGCCAACGTCCTGACTTTC.